The TCR beta chain under discussion was sequenced for a study of T cell responses to AZD1222 COVID-19 vaccine. Study details: Researchers grouped second doses given at about 4 or about 12 weeks into one pool.

Assay used: immunoSEQ multiplex PCR; TCRdb lists only in-frame clones, some missing. Of some 120,000 clones listed, about 90% are singletons. This clone came up a few times. Its matching antigen is unknown. The CDR3 covers 14 residues. Trimming took 3 bases from V and 5 from J; bases not matched to a gene: 6. Looked up from germline, CDR1 is SGHRS and CDR2 is YFSETQ. Study observations and caveats: Among spike-specific TCRs, nearly half reportedly target unmutated variant regions. Spike-specific TCR breadth and depth both grew after two AZD1222 doses.

This specimen was peripheral blood, taken on day 0 of AZD1222 vaccination. The sequence came from an adult in good health. The genes are TRBV5-1 and TRBJ1-1; 8 nucleotides agree with TRBD1. Here the CDR3 DNA reads TGCGCCAGCAGCTCATCAACAGGGGGTACTGAAGCTTTCTTT. This gives the protein CASSSSTGGTEAFF.